The sequence of this T cell receptor beta chain was determined in a study of control samples from healthy donors and cancer patients. This CDR3 is built from 11 residues. Germline V CDR1 and CDR2: SGHTA, FQGTGA. Trimming removed 4 bases at V and 7 bases at J, with 5 bases between. Using immunoSEQ multiplex PCR, the repertoire was profiled, and TCRdb retains in-frame clones only, with some absent. The sample has 150,000 to 200,000 clones, roughly 90% seen once. The sequenced sample was blood. V is TRBV7-3 and J is TRBJ2-1; no clear D gene. This receptor was obtained from a young man in good health. The CDR3: CASSSGNEQFF. CDR3 DNA sequence: TGTGCCAGCAGCTCCGGGAATGAGCAGTTCTTC. The variable domain in full, with the rest retrieved from reference TRBV7-3 and TRBJ2-1, is GAGVSQTPSNKVTEKGKYVELRCDPISGHTALYWYRQSLGQGPEFLIYFQGTGAADDSGLPNDRFFAVRPEGSVSTLKIQRTERGDSAVYLCASSSGNEQFFGPGTRLTVL.